This is a list of T cell receptor beta chains from one sample in a study of identical twins. Each CDR3 protein gets one entry after TCRdb re-called the 5' RACE reads with MiXCR. The sample consists of about 160,000 distinct CDR3 sequences, under 4.5% of them appearing once. Sequencing input: memory T cells sorted from blood. Every receptor here comes from a man aged 18 to 30 in good health. Each CDR3 is given with its conserved first and last residue. The D gene is left open where the match is weak. Clone sizes are given selectively: once, few, many, or a class where the clone is expanded.

d_call,clone_size,j_call,v_call,cdr3_aa,cdr3_nt
-,many,TRBJ1-1,TRBV29-1,CSVKTPGRWGTEAFF,TGCAGCGTGAAAACCCCGGGACGCTGGGGAACTGAAGCTTTCTTT
TRBD1,many,TRBJ1-6,TRBV6-1,CASREAGTDNSPLHF,TGTGCCAGCAGGGAAGCCGGGACAGACAATTCACCCCTCCACTTT
-,many,TRBJ2-7,TRBV6-1,CASSNLPAYEQYF,TGTGCCAGCAGCAATCTGCCCGCCTACGAGCAGTACTTC
TRBD1,many,TRBJ2-7,TRBV20-1,CSALDRGYEQYF,TGCAGTGCCCTTGACAGGGGCTACGAGCAGTACTTC
TRBD2,many,TRBJ2-1,TRBV15,CATSIPGLVHEQFF,TGTGCCACCAGCATTCCGGGACTAGTTCATGAGCAGTTCTTC
TRBD1,many,TRBJ1-5,TRBV20-1,CSAGPGGNQPQHF,TGCAGTGCTGGTCCAGGGGGGAATCAGCCCCAGCATTTT
TRBD1,many,TRBJ1-1,TRBV2,CASRDDRGSEAFF,TGTGCCAGCAGGGACGACAGGGGCTCTGAAGCTTTCTTT
-,many,TRBJ2-4,TRBV9,CASGLEQGGNIQYF,TGTGCCAGCGGTTTGGAACAGGGAGGGAACATTCAGTACTTC
TRBD1,many,TRBJ2-3,TRBV6-5,CASSYDVRQGGTQYF,TGTGCCAGCAGTTACGACGTACGACAGGGTGGCACGCAGTATTTT
TRBD1,many,TRBJ2-7,TRBV30,CAWSETGTNEQYF,TGTGCCTGGAGTGAGACAGGGACCAACGAGCAGTACTTC
TRBD1,many,TRBJ1-2,TRBV20-1,CSFPEMGQGNYGYTF,TGCAGTTTCCCAGAGATGGGACAGGGTAACTATGGCTACACCTTC
-,many,TRBJ1-1,TRBV9,CASSVVAQNTEAFF,TGTGCCAGCAGCGTAGTCGCACAGAACACTGAAGCTTTCTTT
-,many,TRBJ1-3,TRBV5-1,CASSTDGNTIYF,TGCGCCAGCAGCACCGATGGAAACACCATATATTTT
TRBD2,few,TRBJ2-5,TRBV5-6,CASRTGLAGGYQETQYF,TGTGCCAGCAGGACGGGACTAGCGGGAGGGTACCAAGAGACCCAGTACTTC
-,many,TRBJ1-2,TRBV6-5,CASSYLTGMDGYTF,TGTGCCAGCAGTTACCTGACAGGCATGGATGGCTACACCTTC
-,-,TRBJ2-3,TRBV6-5,CASREGANTQYF,TGTGCCAGCAGGGAAGGAGCCAATACGCAGTATTTT
-,many,TRBJ2-1,TRBV5-1,CASSFTGQNEQFF,TGCGCCAGCAGCTTCACAGGGCAGAATGAGCAGTTCTTC
-,many,TRBJ1-2,TRBV7-8,CASSRKTGVLRTYGYTF,TGTGCCAGCAGCCGAAAAACGGGGGTTCTGAGAACCTATGGCTACACCTTC